The subject of this entry is one TCR beta chain. The ends were cut back, 4 bases at V and 3 bases at J, with 13 bases in the middle. The CDR3 runs 15 residues. Per the germline V gene, CDR1 is SGHTA and CDR2 is FQGNSA. Authors' data handling: Amplification with reference gene primers provided the estimates of nucleated cell counts. This table comes from immunoSEQ multiplex PCR, and its TCRdb copy is limited to in-frame clones, with some not included. V, J and clone size were drawn from that table, and D and trimming were deduced from the DNA. The sample consists of around 250,000 clones, 86% of them appearing once. The record originates from a study of blood T cell repertoires in COVID-19. The wider study: Samples representing acute and convalescent COVID-19 were sourced from the United States, Italy and Spain. Sources were T cells, B-cell-depleted T cells, or PBMCs; the material itself was cDNA or gDNA.

The sequencing input was peripheral blood. The clonotype was recovered from a man aged 60-69 years with acute or convalescent COVID-19. The V gene is TRBV7-2, the J gene TRBJ1-5, with D perhaps TRBD1 (6 bases). The CDR3 spells CASSYTTGSNQPQHF. DNA for the CDR3: TGTGCCAGCAGCTATACCACAGGGTCCAATCAGCCCCAGCATTTT. The full variable domain, completed using reference TRBV7-2 and TRBJ1-5, is GAGVSQSPSNKVTEKGKDVELRCDPISGHTALYWYRQSLGQGLEFLIYFQGNSAPDKSGLPSDRFSAERTGGSVSTLTIQRTQQEDSAVYLCASSYTTGSNQPQHFGDGTRLSIL.